The 26 T cell receptor beta chains in this list originate from one sample, sequenced in a study of regulatory T cells in long-lasting Graves disease. Libraries of TCR beta came from iRepertoire HTBI primers plus Arm-PCR of CDR3 regions. TCRdb redid the calling of the multiplex PCR reads with MiXCR, one entry per CDR3 protein. The sample contains about 430,000 distinct CDR3 sequences, about 21% of which appear only once. Indicated time point: persistent/refractory GD, antithyroid drugs over 5 years with positive TRAb. The TCR library used RNA extracted from PBMCs. Specimen: peripheral blood mononuclear cells (PBMCs), collected when the disease was refractory, from a patient treated with antithyroid drugs. These receptor sequences come from a female donor with Graves disease.

This clonotype came up many times. The rearrangement joins TRBV11-2 to TRBJ1-2, with D perhaps TRBD1 (5 bases). The CDR3 loop spans 15 amino acids. Trimming cost V 0 bases and J 2 bases, with 10 bases left between them. Germline loops: CDR1 SGHAT, CDR2 FQNNGV. CDR3 region: CASSLDLAGNYGYTF. CDR3 nucleotide sequence: TGTGCCAGCAGCTTAGATCTGGCAGGGAACTATGGCTACACCTTC.

In regard to this clonotype: A much larger clone sits a single nucleotide away, making a read error possible. The chain joins TRBV2 to TRBJ1-5, with a tentative D call TRBD1 (5 bases). V lost 6 bases and J 0 bases, leaving 12 bases between the germline ends. The CDR3 runs 15 residues. Germline CDR1 is SNHLY and CDR2 is FYNNEI. DNA for the CDR3: TGTGCCAGCAGGGGACGGAAATATAGCAATCAGCCCCAGCATTTT. Protein: CASRGRKYSNQPQHF.

The rearrangement joins TRBV5-1 to TRBJ2-5; D is undetermined. Germline lookup yields CDR1 SGHRS and CDR2 YFSETQ. V was trimmed by 0 bases and J by 0 bases, leaving 3 bases between them. This CDR3 spans 13 amino acids. The CDR3 spells CASSLEHQETQYF. The DNA for the CDR3 is TGCGCCAGCAGCTTGGAACACCAAGAGACCCAGTACTTC.

For the CDR3, the DNA is TGTGCCAGCAGTTCCACCGAACCGGGACAGGGGGCGTACCAAGAGACCCAGTACTTC. The encoded protein is CASSSTEPGQGAYQETQYF. The chain recombines TRBV28 with TRBJ2-5, with 12 bases that match TRBD1. Germline V gene lookup returns CDR1 MDHEN and CDR2 SYDVKM. After removal of 4 bases from V and 0 bases from J, the junction contained 12 bases not matched to a gene. This CDR3 spans 19 amino acids.

The chain employs TRBV7-9 and TRBJ2-2; D gene ambiguous. The V end was cut by 2 bases, the J end by 3 bases, with 7 bases between. CDR3 size: 14 residues. Germline V gene sequence: CDR1 SEHNR, CDR2 FQNEAQ (reference sequence). The CDR3 protein is CASSLYSYTGELFF. CDR3 sequence (DNA): TGTGCCAGCAGCTTATATTCATACACCGGGGAGCTGTTTTTT.

The chain joins TRBV29-1 to TRBJ2-7, with TRBD2 identical over 7 bases. The ends lost 6 bases at V and 4 bases at J; junction bases unmatched: 12. The CDR3 spans 14 residues. Germline CDR1 is SQVTM and CDR2 is ANQGSEA. The CDR3 DNA follows: TGCAGCGTGGCGGGAGCAGGTCTTCAGTACGAGCAGTACTTC. Translated, it gives CSVAGAGLQYEQYF.

About this clonotype itself: With a much larger clone just one base away, this may be a read error. This chain connects TRBV12-3 or TRBV12-4 to TRBJ2-2; 9 positions match TRBD2. This CDR3 comprises 15 residues. The CDR3 spells CASSLGGRANGGLFF. In DNA form, the CDR3 reads TGTGCCAGCAGTTTAGGCGGGAGGGCCAACGGGGGGCTGTTTTTT.

This clonotype showed up just a few times. J is TRBJ2-2 and V is TRBV15; tentatively, D is TRBD1 (5 bases). Germline V gives CDR1 LNHNV, CDR2 YYDKDF (reference sequence). The CDR3 length is 15 residues. Trimming stripped 0 bases from V and 0 bases from J, with 5 bases between. This chain's CDR3 is CATSRDRANTGELFF. The CDR3 coding sequence is TGTGCCACCAGCAGAGACAGGGCGAACACCGGGGAGCTGTTTTTT.

There are a few counts of this clonotype. This chain connects TRBV5-1 to TRBJ2-2; 12 positions agree with TRBD1. Germline CDR1 reads SGHRS; CDR2 reads YFSETQ. The junction had 9 bases not matched to a gene; V was cut back by 1 base and J by 8 bases. The CDR3 is 17 amino acids. The CDR3, as DNA: TGCGCCAGCAGCTTGACCACCGGGACAGGGGGCACGGGGGAGCTGTTTTTT. As protein: CASSLTTGTGGTGELFF.

Ten or more counts support this clonotype. This chain links TRBV12-3 or TRBV12-4 with TRBJ2-7, with 7 nucleotides matching TRBD2. CDR3 length: 15 residues. The V segment lost 3 bases and the J segment 4 bases; nucleotides outside the gene matches: 9. CDR3 residues: CASSLALARDYEQYF. Written as DNA, the CDR3 is TGTGCCAGCAGTTTGGCACTAGCGCGAGATTACGAGCAGTACTTC.

This clonotype was detected a few times. CDR3 DNA: TGTGCCAGCAGCGTAGGGGGACAGAACACCGGGGAGCTGTTTTTT. Translated: CASSVGGQNTGELFF. V and J are TRBV9 and TRBJ2-2, with a tentative D call TRBD1 (6 bases). CDR3 length: 15 residues. The V end was cut by 0 bases, the J end by 1 base, with 7 bases between. Germline V lookup: CDR1 SGDLS, CDR2 YYNGEE.

The V and J genes are TRBV2 and TRBJ2-3, with D maybe TRBD1 (6 bases). The CDR3 loop spans 15 amino acids. V was cut by 7 bases and J by 7 bases, with 21 bases left in between. CDR1 and CDR2 (germline): SNHLY, FYNNEI. CDR3 in DNA: TGTGCCAGCATGCCCGGGACAATGGTTAGTCATACGCAGTATTTT. Translated: CASMPGTMVSHTQYF.

This clonotype has more than one count but fewer than ten. The genes are TRBV5-1 and TRBJ2-3, with 10 bases matching TRBD1. In germline, CDR1 is SGHRS, CDR2 YFSETQ. This CDR3 is built from 15 residues. V trimming: 5 bases; J trimming: 0 bases; junction bases outside the gene matches: 3. This CDR3 reads CASRTGGRSTDTQYF. In nucleotides, the CDR3 is TGCGCCAGCAGGACAGGGGGCCGGAGCACAGATACGCAGTATTTT.

The V and J genes are TRBV29-1 and TRBJ2-2; possible D gene TRBD1, 6 bases. From germline, CDR1 is SQVTM and CDR2 ANQGSEA. The germline V and J ends were trimmed by 7 bases and 2 bases, with 8 bases remaining between them. This CDR3 has 12 residues. The CDR3 reads CSATGNTGELFF. The CDR3 coding sequence is TGCAGCGCGACAGGTAACACCGGGGAGCTGTTTTTT.

This clonotype was picked up many times. The rearrangement uses TRBV20-1 and TRBJ1-4; D remains ambiguous. V was cut by 3 bases and J by 7 bases, with 3 bases left in between. This CDR3 has 10 amino acids. The germline gives CDR1 DFQATT, CDR2 SNEGSKA (reference sequence). CDR3: CSARGEKLFF. As DNA, the CDR3 is TGCAGTGCTAGGGGTGAAAAACTGTTTTTT.

The V call is TRBV6-2 or TRBV6-3, the J call TRBJ1-6, with 8 bases aligning to TRBD1. CDR1 and CDR2 from the germline V gene are MNHEY and SVGEGT. Trimming removed 2 bases from V and 5 bases from J; junction bases left unmatched: 17. The CDR3 sequence is 20 residues long. This CDR3 reads CASSYVAPTFAGGDNSPLHF. CDR3 DNA sequence: TGTGCCAGCAGTTACGTGGCGCCGACCTTTGCAGGGGGCGATAATTCACCCCTCCACTTT.

This clonotype was counted only a few times. The chain links TRBV5-1 to TRBJ2-2; 8 bases fit TRBD2. CDR3 length: 15 residues. Per germline, CDR1 SGHRS and CDR2 YFSETQ. V lost 4 bases, J lost 6 bases, and 8 bases stayed unmatched. CDR3 bases: TGCGCCAGCAGCCTCGGAGCGGGAGAGGCCGGGGAGCTGTTTTTT. Its protein product is CASSLGAGEAGELFF.

The table lists this clonotype with many counts. The V and J genes are TRBV20-1 and TRBJ1-6, with 8 bases identical to TRBD1. Germline V gene sequence: CDR1 DFQATT, CDR2 SNEGSKA (reference sequence). The CDR3 covers 16 residues. V lost 7 bases, J lost 8 bases, and 16 bases stayed unmatched. The CDR3 bases are TGCAGTGTCCGGGACAGGCGACTTTCACAGGATTCACCCCTCCACTTT. Translating gives CSVRDRRLSQDSPLHF.

In this sample, this clonotype turned up a few times. This sequence joins TRBV20-1 and TRBJ2-6, with D hard to call. The CDR3 is made up of 17 amino acids. The germline gives CDR1 DFQATT, CDR2 SNEGSKA (reference sequence). Trimming took off 0 bases at V and 0 bases at J, with 12 bases between the two ends. CDR3 region: CSARDRAYSSGANVLTF. CDR3 DNA sequence: TGCAGTGCTAGAGATAGGGCATATTCCTCTGGGGCCAACGTCCTGACTTTC.

This clonotype was counted a single time. The chain joins TRBV20-1 to TRBJ2-7; D gene ambiguous. Germline V gene lookup returns CDR1 DFQATT and CDR2 SNEGSKA (reference sequence). V was pared by 0 bases and J by 4 bases, with 10 bases between. The CDR3 has 13 residues. CDR3 sequence: CSARDRPSYEQYF. Written as DNA, the CDR3 is TGCAGTGCTAGAGATAGACCCAGTTACGAGCAGTACTTC.

The chain uses TRBV19 and TRBJ1-2; TRBD1 aligns across 7 bases. Germline CDR1 reads LNHDA; CDR2 reads SQIVND (reference sequence). This CDR3 spans 14 amino acids. V shed 10 bases, J shed 5 bases, and the junction held 13 bases outside the gene matches. CDR3 residues: CATRTDREPYGYTF. For the CDR3, the DNA is TGTGCCACCCGAACCGACAGGGAGCCATATGGCTACACCTTC.

Concerning this clonotype: A much larger clone lies one base from this, so it may be a read error. As the CDR3 is not closed by the conserved phenylalanine or tryptophan, this likely results from a read error. The limits of the CDR3 on the DNA are not certain, so only TCRdb's listed CDR3 is given. The chain uses TRBV28 and TRBJ2-4; TRBD1 is the table's D call, not checked against the DNA. The length of the CDR3 is 14 amino acids, counting both ends. Per germline, CDR1 MDHEN and CDR2 SYDVKM. The CDR3 sequence: CASSPGTGFPDVYL.

A note on this clonotype: A much larger clone differs from this one at a single base, so this may be a read error. The gene calls are TRBV3-1 and TRBJ1-1; perhaps TRBD1 as D (5 bases). The V gene's germline CDR1 is LGHDT and CDR2 YNNKEL (reference sequence). This CDR3 is 13 amino acids long. V lost 8 bases to trimming and J lost 8 bases, with 18 bases between them. The CDR3 here is CASGPRDRREAFF. As DNA, the CDR3 is TGTGCCAGCGGCCCCCGAGACAGAAGGGAAGCTTTCTTT.

The chain recombines TRBV18 with TRBJ1-5; the D is unclear. Germline-derived CDR1 and CDR2 are KGHSH and LQKENI. This CDR3 has 13 residues. V shed 1 base and J shed 1 base, with 2 bases lying between them. CDR3 protein: CASSPLSNQPQHF. The DNA for the CDR3 is TGTGCCAGCTCACCACTGAGCAATCAGCCCCAGCATTTT.

The table lists this clonotype with many counts. CDR3 DNA sequence: TGTGCCAGCAGCCGTAGTGACTACGAGCAGTACTTC. It translates to CASSRSDYEQYF. The chain employs TRBV3-1 and TRBJ2-7; D gene uncertain. CDR1 LGHDT and CDR2 YNNKEL come from the germline V gene (reference sequence). This CDR3 comprises 12 residues. Trimming stripped 4 bases from V and 3 bases from J, with 7 bases between.

The chain has TRBV2 and TRBJ2-1; D ambiguous. Looked up from germline, CDR1 is SNHLY and CDR2 is FYNNEI. Trimming took 7 bases from V and 5 from J, leaving 15 bases between them. The CDR3 runs 14 residues. CDR3 amino acids: CASTVGRIHNEQFF. The CDR3 DNA reads TGTGCCAGCACCGTCGGCAGGATCCACAATGAGCAGTTCTTC.